This T cell receptor beta chain was captured in a study of T cell changes during pregnancy in multiple sclerosis. This clone was recorded once. Clones were read by immunoSEQ multiplex PCR, and TCRdb kept only the in-frame ones, dropping some. The sample includes 30,000 to 50,000 clones, roughly nine tenths of them seen just once. This CDR3 spans 17 amino acids. From germline, CDR1 is LNHNV and CDR2 YYDKDF (reference sequence). V shed 5 bases and J 0 bases; nucleotides not matched to a gene: 10. The sequencing used CD4+ T cells from peripheral blood mononuclear cells, collected in the third trimester of pregnancy. The source is a female donor in good health, enrolled as a control in a pregnancy study. This chain joins TRBV15 and TRBJ1-5; 7 bases are a match to TRBD1. The CDR3 region has the DNA TGTGCCACCAGCGGCCGGGACAGCAGAAATAGCAATCAGCCCCAGCATTTT. Protein: CATSGRDSRNSNQPQHF.